Shown below are 9 T cell receptor beta chains from a single sample sequenced in a study of shared clonotypes between healthy human individuals. The repertoire was sequenced with immunoSEQ multiplex PCR; TCRdb's copy has only in-frame clones and lacks some. The sample contains about 590,000 clones, roughly 95% of which appear only once. In the naive CD8 group, cells lacked CD45RO and were positively selected for CCR7, so terminally differentiated effector memory CD45RA+ cells were left out. The source material was naive CD8+ T cells sorted from blood. All receptors derive from a woman aged 25 to 39 in good health.

V and J are TRBV29-1 and TRBJ2-2; D is tentatively TRBD1 or TRBD2 (6 bases each). The CDR3 length is 16 residues. Germline V gives CDR1 SQVTM, CDR2 ANQGSEA. V was cut by 1 base and J by 7 bases, with 19 bases left in between. DNA of the CDR3: TGCAGCGTTGAAGGGCGGGTCCTGAGGGGGGTCGGGGAGCTGTTTTTT. Its protein product is CSVEGRVLRGVGELFF.

This chain links TRBV9 with TRBJ2-7, with D maybe TRBD2 (5 bases). The V end was cut by 4 bases, the J end by 3 bases, with 11 bases between. The CDR3 totals 13 residues. Germline CDR1 is SGDLS and CDR2 is YYNGEE. This CDR3 reads CASSPGEGYEQYF. The CDR3 nucleotides read TGTGCCAGCAGCCCCGGTGAGGGCTACGAGCAGTACTTC. Full variable domain (outside the CDR3, taken from reference TRBV9 and TRBJ2-7): DSGVTQTPKHLITATGQRVTLRCSPRSGDLSVYWYQQSLDQGLQFLIQYYNGEERAKGNILERFSAQQFPDLHSELNLSSLELGDSALYFCASSPGEGYEQYFGPGTRLTVT.

The chain has TRBV28 and TRBJ2-5; the D gene could be TRBD1 or TRBD2 (6 bases each). This CDR3 comprises 15 residues. The germline V gene has CDR1 MDHEN and CDR2 SYDVKM. The ends were cut back, 6 bases at V and 3 bases at J, with 17 bases in the middle. The CDR3 nucleotides read TGTGCCAGCAGCGCCCTTTTTAGGGGGGAAGAGACCCAGTACTTC. Translation: CASSALFRGEETQYF.

V and J are TRBV4-1 and TRBJ2-3; the D gene is possibly TRBD2 (6 bases). CDR3 size: 15 residues. Deletions cut 0 bases from V and 0 bases from J, with 7 bases between. The germline CDR1 and CDR2 sequences are MGHRA and YSYEKL. This CDR3 is CASSQDRGSTDTQYF. CDR3 nucleotide sequence: TGCGCCAGCAGCCAAGATCGGGGGAGCACAGATACGCAGTATTTT.

The rearrangement uses TRBV4-1 and TRBJ2-3, with D hard to call. Per germline, CDR1 MGHRA and CDR2 YSYEKL. V was cut by 1 base and J by 0 bases, with 11 bases left in between. The CDR3 totals 16 residues. CDR3 coding DNA: TGCGCCAGCAGCCAAGCCCCCCACCTTAGCACAGATACGCAGTATTTT. This codes for CASSQAPHLSTDTQYF.

This chain connects TRBV28 to TRBJ1-1, with D unclear. This CDR3 is built from 14 residues. From germline, CDR1 is MDHEN and CDR2 SYDVKM. V was clipped by 4 bases and J by 0 bases, with 9 bases between them. Here the CDR3 reads CASSWAALNTEAFF. The CDR3, as DNA: TGTGCCAGCAGTTGGGCAGCCCTGAACACTGAAGCTTTCTTT. Based on the CDR3 plus reference TRBV28 and TRBJ1-1, the full variable domain is DVKVTQSSRYLVKRTGEKVFLECVQDMDHENMFWYRQDPGLGLRLIYFSYDVKMKEKGDIPEGYSVSREKKERFSLILESASTNQTSMYLCASSWAALNTEAFFGQGTRLTVV.

The chain links TRBV19 to TRBJ2-7; D is uncertain. In germline, CDR1 is LNHDA, CDR2 SQIVND (reference sequence). This CDR3 has 14 residues. The V gene lost 5 bases and the J gene lost 2 bases, with 13 bases spanning the gap. The CDR3 sequence: CASSSGQGPYEQYF. The CDR3 nucleotides read TGTGCCAGTAGTTCCGGTCAAGGGCCCTACGAGCAGTACTTC.

This chain uses TRBV1 with TRBJ2-4; the table gives TRBD1 as D, unverified against the DNA. TRBV1 is classified as a pseudogene. CDR3 length: 19 amino acids. The CDR3 region is CTSSVRGQGPSRGKNIQYF. The CDR3 bases are TGCACCAGCAGCGTCCGGGGACAGGGCCCAAGCAGGGGCAAAAACATTCAGTACTTC.

The chain couples TRBV28 to TRBJ1-1; 9 bases align to TRBD1. The CDR3 spans 15 residues. The V gene's germline CDR1 is MDHEN and CDR2 SYDVKM. J lost 0 bases, V lost 4 bases, and 3 bases had no gene match. The DNA for the CDR3 is TGTGCCAGCAGTTGGGACAGGGCCTTGAACACTGAAGCTTTCTTT. Amino acids: CASSWDRALNTEAFF.